This T cell receptor (beta chain) was sequenced in a study of T cells of healthy individuals. The CDR3 sequence is 15 residues long. The V end was cut by 3 bases, the J end by 2 bases, with 11 bases between. The germline gives CDR1 MNHEY, CDR2 SVGEGT. This clonotype has more than one count but fewer than ten. TCRdb recomputed calls from the 5' RACE reads with MiXCR, one row per CDR3 protein. The table shows some 100,000 distinct CDR3 sequences, with under 20% occurring only once. The clonotype was recovered from a human donor in good health. The chain carries TRBV6-2 or TRBV6-3 and TRBJ1-5; D is undetermined. CDR3 amino acids: CASSYVEFGNQPQHF. In DNA, the CDR3 is TGTGCCAGCAGTTATGTGGAATTCGGCAATCAGCCCCAGCATTTT.